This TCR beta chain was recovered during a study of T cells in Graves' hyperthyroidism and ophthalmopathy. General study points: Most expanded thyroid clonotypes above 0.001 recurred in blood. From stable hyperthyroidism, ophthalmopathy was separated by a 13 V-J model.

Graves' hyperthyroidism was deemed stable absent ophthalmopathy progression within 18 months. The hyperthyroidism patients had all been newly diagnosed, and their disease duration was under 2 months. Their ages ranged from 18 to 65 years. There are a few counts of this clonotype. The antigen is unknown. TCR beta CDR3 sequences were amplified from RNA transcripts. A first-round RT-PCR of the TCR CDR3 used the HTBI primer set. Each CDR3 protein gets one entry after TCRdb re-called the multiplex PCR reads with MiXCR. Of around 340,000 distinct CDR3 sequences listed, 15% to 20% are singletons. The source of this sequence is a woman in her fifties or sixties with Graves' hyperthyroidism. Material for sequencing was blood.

The CDR3, as DNA: TGTGCCAGCAGCTTAGACTGGGACCAGCCCCAGCATTTT. This gives the protein CASSLDWDQPQHF. This chain connects TRBV7-9 to TRBJ1-5, with a possible D match to TRBD1 (5 bases). Deletions cut 1 base from V and 7 bases from J, with 8 bases between. Germline CDR1 and CDR2: SEHNR and FQNEAQ (reference sequence). This CDR3 has 13 residues.